This TCR beta chain is from a study of T cell responses to AZD1222 COVID-19 vaccine. TCRdb's table, derived via immunoSEQ multiplex PCR, lists solely in-frame clones and lacks some. Here the sample spans 90,000 to 120,000 clones, roughly nine tenths being singletons. Study-wide results and caveats: Elevations in Spike-specific TCR breadth and depth followed administration of two AZD1222 doses. Clonal diversity was possibly underestimated; the donors were predominantly white British and more often female.

For this clone: Its antigen is as yet unknown.

The CDR3 is made up of 17 amino acids. Trimming stripped 0 bases from V and 0 bases from J, with 13 bases between. Germline V gives CDR1 MNHEY, CDR2 SVGEGT. V and J are TRBV6-2 or TRBV6-3 and TRBJ2-3; D is ambiguous. The material was peripheral blood, obtained on day 0 of AZD1222 vaccination. The receptor was isolated from an adult in good health. This CDR3 is CASSYSSDRTSTDTQYF. Written as DNA, the CDR3 is TGTGCCAGCAGTTACTCGTCCGATCGAACTAGCACAGATACGCAGTATTTT.